One sample yielded the 24 T cell receptor beta chains listed below, sequenced in a study of type 1 and type 2 diabetes patients. Genomic DNA was the PCR template. Multiplex PCR with 30 forward and 13 reverse primers amplified the TCR beta CDR3. Via MiXCR, TCRdb re-called the multiplex PCR reads, giving one row per CDR3 protein. Among more than 250,000 distinct CDR3 sequences listed, more than 45% were seen once. What was sequenced was peripheral blood mononuclear cells (PBMCs). These receptors were taken from a man in his late teens or twenties with type 2 diabetes.

This clonotype was observed a handful of times. J is TRBJ2-1 and V is TRBV2; 12 bases fit TRBD1. V lost 7 bases, J lost 9 bases, and 10 bases stayed unmatched. Germline V gene lookup returns CDR1 SNHLY and CDR2 FYNNEI. The CDR3 covers 15 residues. In nucleotides, the CDR3 is TGTGCCAGCACCGGCTGGGGACAGGGGGCCGTTGAGCAGTTCTTC. This gives the protein CASTGWGQGAVEQFF.

V and J are TRBV30 and TRBJ1-2, with a tentative D call TRBD1 (5 bases). Germline assignment: CDR1 GTSNPN and CDR2 SVGIG (reference sequence). V lost 0 bases to trimming and J lost 4 bases, with 12 bases between them. The CDR3 consists of 14 residues. In DNA, the CDR3 is TGTGCCTGGAGTGTCTACGGGACGGTCTATGGCTACACCTTC. Translation: CAWSVYGTVYGYTF.

This clonotype was picked up a small number of times. This rearrangement joins TRBV7-2 to TRBJ2-7; perhaps D is TRBD1 or TRBD2 (5 bases each). V was cut by 2 bases and J by 2 bases, with 10 bases left in between. Germline CDR1 reads SGHTA; CDR2 reads FQGNSA. The CDR3 consists of 14 residues. CDR3 residues: CASSLSGTPYEQYF. The DNA for the CDR3 is TGTGCCAGCAGCTTAAGTGGGACCCCCTACGAGCAGTACTTC.

The V gene is TRBV7-6, the J gene TRBJ1-1; perhaps TRBD1 as D (5 bases). The CDR3 totals 11 residues. In germline, CDR1 is SGHVS, CDR2 FNYEAQ. Trimming left V 1 base short and J 10 bases short, with 7 bases between. Here the CDR3 reads CASSLGGRAFF. The CDR3 DNA reads TGTGCCAGCAGCTTAGGGGGCCGAGCTTTCTTT.

This clonotype was found many times. The J gene is TRBJ2-7, the V gene TRBV7-6; D remains unclear. V was cut by 5 bases and J by 4 bases, with 12 bases left in between. The CDR3 contains 13 residues. Germline V gene lookup returns CDR1 SGHVS and CDR2 FNYEAQ. This CDR3 is CASSPTPDYEQYF. For the CDR3, the DNA is TGTGCCAGCAGCCCTACACCAGATTACGAGCAGTACTTC.

There are a few counts of this clonotype. This rearrangement joins TRBV30 to TRBJ2-7; no clear D gene. Germline CDR1 reads GTSNPN; CDR2 reads SVGIG (reference sequence). The CDR3 runs to 13 residues. V was clipped by 8 bases and J by 3 bases, with 17 bases between them. DNA for the CDR3: TGTGCCACTCACGTGCTTTGGGGCTACGAGCAGTACTTC. Its protein product is CATHVLWGYEQYF.

This clonotype occurred many times. This chain joins TRBV14 and TRBJ2-7; 12 bases map to TRBD2. Germline CDR1 is SGHDN and CDR2 is FVKESK. Trimming removed 4 bases from V and 2 bases from J; junction bases left unmatched: 6. The CDR3 runs to 16 residues. The chain's CDR3 is CASSRQTSGGTYEQYF. CDR3 DNA sequence: TGTGCCAGCAGCCGCCAGACTAGCGGGGGAACCTACGAGCAGTACTTC.

The chain uses TRBV6-1 and TRBJ2-5, with 11 bases that match TRBD2. V lost 11 bases and J lost 5; bases outside the gene matches: 7. The CDR3 is made up of 13 amino acids. Germline V CDR1 and CDR2: MNHNS, SASEGT. CDR3 bases: TGTGCCGGGACTAGCGGCTGGGGGGAGACCCAGTACTTC. Translating it yields CAGTSGWGETQYF.

The rearrangement joins TRBV14 to TRBJ1-4, with D unresolved. Germline V gene lookup returns CDR1 SGHDN and CDR2 FVKESK. The CDR3 extends over 11 amino acids. V dropped 5 bases and J dropped 7 bases, with 5 bases sitting between them. The CDR3: CASSNSEKLFF. CDR3 DNA sequence: TGTGCCAGCAGCAACTCTGAAAAACTGTTTTTT. The whole variable domain, filled in from reference TRBV14 and TRBJ1-4, reads EAGVTQFPSHSVIEKGQTVTLRCDPISGHDNLYWYRRVMGKEIKFLLHFVKESKQDESGMPNNRFLAERTGGTYSTLKVQPAELEDSGVYFCASSNSEKLFFGSGTQLSVL.

V and J are TRBV30 and TRBJ2-6, with 7 bases fitting TRBD1. V was pared by 3 bases and J by 0 bases, with 2 bases of the junction left unmatched. The CDR3 runs 15 residues. Germline-derived CDR1 and CDR2 are GTSNPN and SVGIG (reference sequence). For the CDR3, the DNA is TGTGCCTGGAGCACAGGGGTCTCTGGGGCCAACGTCCTGACTTTC. Amino acids: CAWSTGVSGANVLTF. Full variable domain (remainder filled in from reference TRBV30 and TRBJ2-6): SQTIHQWPATLVQPVGSPLSLECTVEGTSNPNLYWYRQAAGRGLQLLFYSVGIGQISSEVPQNLSASRPQDRQFILSSKKLLLSDSGFYLCAWSTGVSGANVLTFGAGSRLTVL.

The rearrangement joins TRBV15 to TRBJ2-3; TRBD2 matches at 13 bases. This CDR3 has 18 residues. Germline-derived CDR1 and CDR2 are LNHNV and YYDKDF (reference sequence). Germline trimming cut 2 bases from V and 10 bases from J; bases unmatched to any gene: 15. CDR3 bases: TGTGCCACCAGCAGAAATAGGGGGACTAGCGGGACCTTTGATGCGCAGTATTTT. Translating gives CATSRNRGTSGTFDAQYF.

J is TRBJ2-2 and V is TRBV7-9, with D unresolved. CDR1 SEHNR and CDR2 FQNEAQ come from the germline V gene (reference sequence). This CDR3 has 13 residues. The V end was cut by 8 bases, the J end by 6 bases, with 13 bases between. The CDR3 nucleotides are TGTGCCAGCTCGTTAGGAACACCCGGGGAGCTGTTTTTT. It specifies CASSLGTPGELFF. Drawing the rest from reference TRBV7-9 and TRBJ2-2, the complete variable domain is DTGVSQNPRHKITKRGQNVTFRCDPISEHNRLYWYRQTLGQGPEFLTYFQNEAQLEKSRLLSDRFSAERPKGSFSTLEIQRTEQGDSAMYLCASSLGTPGELFFGEGSRLTVL.

The table lists this clonotype with a few counts. The chain uses TRBV6-2 or TRBV6-3 and TRBJ1-2; D gene uncertain. This CDR3 region has 13 residues. Trimming cost V 2 bases and J 6 bases, with 10 bases left between them. In germline, CDR1 is MNHEY, CDR2 SVGEGT. The CDR3 bases are TGTGCCAGCAGTTACATCGCCCCCGATGGCTACACCTTC. This encodes CASSYIAPDGYTF.

Concerning this clonotype itself: A much larger clone lies one base from this, so it may be a read error. V usage is TRBV15 and J usage is TRBJ1-1; a possible D gene is TRBD1 (5 bases). CDR3 length equals 15 residues. Trimming left V 3 bases short and J 5 bases short, with 16 bases between. Germline assignment: CDR1 LNHNV and CDR2 YYDKDF (reference sequence). CDR3 bases: TGTGCCACCAGCAGTGAGGGGATAGGGAAAACTGAAGCTTTCTTT. This translates into CATSSEGIGKTEAFF.

This rearrangement joins TRBV20-1 to TRBJ1-6; TRBD1 matches 9 bases. V trimming: 7 bases; J trimming: 10 bases; junction bases outside the gene matches: 5. CDR3 size: 12 residues. CDR1 is DFQATT and CDR2 is SNEGSKA in the germline V gene (reference sequence). The CDR3 spells CSVGTGRSPLHF. The CDR3 region has the DNA TGCAGTGTTGGGACAGGGAGATCACCCCTCCACTTT.

Here the CDR3 DNA reads TGTGCCATCAGTGGTTATCGGGGGCAAGAGACCCAGTACTTC. Protein: CAISGYRGQETQYF. This chain connects TRBV10-3 to TRBJ2-5; D perhaps matches TRBD2 (6 bases). Germline V gene sequence: CDR1 ENHRY, CDR2 SYGVKD. V lost 4 bases to trimming and J lost 2 bases, with 11 bases between them. This CDR3 is built from 14 residues.

The chain couples TRBV7-9 to TRBJ1-6; a possible D gene is TRBD1 (5 bases). CDR3 length: 13 residues. CDR1 and CDR2 (germline): SEHNR, FQNEAQ (reference sequence). The germline V and J ends were trimmed by 10 bases and 9 bases, with 16 bases remaining between them. CDR3 in DNA: TGTGCCACCGCCGGGGACGAGGGTTCACCCCTCCACTTT. Amino acids: CATAGDEGSPLHF.

The chain recombines TRBV6-6 with TRBJ1-1; tentative D call: TRBD1 (6 bases). Per the germline V gene, CDR1 is MNHNY and CDR2 is SVGAGI (reference sequence). V was shortened by 4 bases and J by 5 bases, with 11 bases between the two germline ends. The CDR3 runs 13 residues. The CDR3 DNA is TGTGCCAGCAGTTTCGACAGGCGTACTGAAGCTTTCTTT. Its protein is CASSFDRRTEAFF.

Of note for this clonotype: In this CDR3 the conserved last residue, phenylalanine or tryptophan, is missing, so a read error is likely. It is unclear where the CDR3 begins or ends on the DNA, so no DNA is shown, and the CDR3 is as TCRdb lists it. The gene calls are TRBV2 and TRBJ2-2; TRBD1, the table's D call, lacks a check against the DNA. Germline V gene lookup returns CDR1 SNHLY and CDR2 FYNNEI. The CDR3 is 15 residues long, ends included. The CDR3 sequence: CANRDRTGTGGELFL.

The chain has TRBV24-1 and TRBJ1-1; possible D gene TRBD1, 6 bases. Per germline, CDR1 KGHDR and CDR2 SFDVKD. The V end was cut by 11 bases, the J end by 3 bases, with 18 bases between. The CDR3 sequence is 14 residues long. The CDR3 coding sequence is TGTGCCAGTACCGACAACAGGGTGGACACTGAAGCTTTCTTT. Its protein product is CASTDNRVDTEAFF.

This clonotype was observed a handful of times. This rearrangement joins TRBV10-3 to TRBJ1-1; 7 bases are a match to TRBD1. CDR1 and CDR2 (germline): ENHRY, SYGVKD. This CDR3 has 12 residues. The trim removed 10 bases at V and 4 bases at J, leaving 6 bases unmatched. The CDR3 DNA sequence: TGTGCCAGCGGGGACAGAGCCACTGAAGCTTTCTTT. Encoded protein: CASGDRATEAFF.

This chain links TRBV4-3 with TRBJ2-3; 8 bases line up with TRBD1. Germline values: CDR1 LGHNA, CDR2 YSLEER. Trimming took 0 bases from V and 2 from J; bases not matched to a gene: 1. The CDR3 totals 15 residues. CDR3 nucleotide sequence: TGCGCCAGCAGCCAAGAGGACAGGGCCACAGATACGCAGTATTTT. This translates into CASSQEDRATDTQYF.

V gene TRBV10-3 combines with J gene TRBJ2-4, with D hard to call. The CDR3 consists of 15 residues. Trimming shortened V by 3 bases and J by 4 bases, and 13 bases separated the two germline ends. Per the germline V gene, CDR1 is ENHRY and CDR2 is SYGVKD. The CDR3 protein is CAISDPLMGKNIQYF. The CDR3 nucleotides are TGTGCCATCAGTGACCCCTTAATGGGTAAAAACATTCAGTACTTC.

The chain uses TRBV19 and TRBJ1-2; D is undetermined. With 3 bases removed from V and 6 bases from J, the gap between germline ends came to 11 bases. Looked up from germline, CDR1 is LNHDA and CDR2 is SQIVND (reference sequence). The CDR3 has 13 residues. The CDR3 loop is CASSMRTLDGYTF. For the CDR3, the DNA is TGTGCCAGTAGTATGCGTACACTGGATGGCTACACCTTC.